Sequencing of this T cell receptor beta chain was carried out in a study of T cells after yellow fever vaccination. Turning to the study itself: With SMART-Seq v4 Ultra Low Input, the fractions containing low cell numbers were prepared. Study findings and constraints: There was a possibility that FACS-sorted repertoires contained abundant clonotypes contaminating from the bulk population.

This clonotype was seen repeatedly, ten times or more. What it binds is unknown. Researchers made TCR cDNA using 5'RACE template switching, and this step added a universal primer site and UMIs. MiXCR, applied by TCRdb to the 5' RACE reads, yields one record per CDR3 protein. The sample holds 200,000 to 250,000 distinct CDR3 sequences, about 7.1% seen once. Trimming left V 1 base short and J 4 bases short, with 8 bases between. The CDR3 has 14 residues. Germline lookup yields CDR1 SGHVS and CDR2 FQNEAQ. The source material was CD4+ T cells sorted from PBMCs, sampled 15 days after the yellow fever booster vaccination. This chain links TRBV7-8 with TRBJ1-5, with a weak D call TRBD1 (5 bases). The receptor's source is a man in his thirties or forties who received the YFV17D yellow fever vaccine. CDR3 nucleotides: TGTGCCAGCAGCTTAGACAGGTCGAATCAGCCCCAGCATTTT. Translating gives CASSLDRSNQPQHF.